The 29 T cell receptor beta chains below all came from one sample that was sequenced in a study of technical replicates of blood from a handful of donors. Clones were sequenced by immunoSEQ multiplex PCR, and TCRdb holds only the in-frame ones, with some missing. This repertoire shows about 69,000 clones, roughly 88% found once; its top ten account for 4% to 5%. The sequenced sample was PBMCs. All receptors derive from a human donor in good health. Some clones in this sample may be carry-over from other donors' samples.

The chain employs TRBV25-1 and TRBJ2-7, with 7 bases identical to TRBD2. The CDR3 runs 14 residues. With 6 bases clipped from V and 0 bases from J, the junction kept 5 bases outside the gene matches. Germline CDR1 MGHDK, CDR2 SYGVNS. This chain's CDR3 is CASRGLGSSYEQYF. The CDR3 nucleotides read TGTGCCAGCAGAGGACTAGGAAGCTCCTACGAGCAGTACTTC.

This clone has more than one count but fewer than ten. The CDR3 region is CASSPGQGSGNTIYF. The CDR3 bases are TGTGCCAGCTCACCGGGACAGGGCTCTGGAAACACCATATATTTT. The V call is TRBV18, the J call TRBJ1-3, with TRBD1 matching 9 bases. The CDR3 length is 15 residues. In germline, CDR1 is KGHSH, CDR2 LQKENI. With 3 bases clipped from V and 0 bases from J, the junction kept 0 bases outside the gene matches. Full variable domain (rest looked up from reference TRBV18 and TRBJ1-3): NAGVMQNPRHLVRRRGQEARLRCSPMKGHSHVYWYRQLPEEGLKFMVYLQKENIIDESGMPKERFSAEFPKEGPSILRIQQVVRGDSAAYFCASSPGQGSGNTIYFGEGSWLTVV.

The sample holds one count of this clone. The V and J genes are TRBV7-3 and TRBJ1-1, with 7 bases that match TRBD1. Germline-derived CDR1 and CDR2 are SGHTA and FQGTGA. The CDR3 is 14 residues long. After removal of 5 bases from V and 3 bases from J, the junction contained 6 bases not matched to a gene. CDR3 nucleotide sequence: TGTGCCAGCAGCCCAGGGGGTTTGGACACTGAAGCTTTCTTT. The encoded protein is CASSPGGLDTEAFF. The entire variable domain, with the rest obtained from reference TRBV7-3 and TRBJ1-1, is as follows: GAGVSQTPSNKVTEKGKYVELRCDPISGHTALYWYRQSLGQGPEFLIYFQGTGAADDSGLPNDRFFAVRPEGSVSTLKIQRTERGDSAVYLCASSPGGLDTEAFFGQGTRLTVV.

Written as DNA, the CDR3 is TGTGCCTGGAGTGTATTCCGGGGACAGGGGGTGAACTATAATTCACCCCTCCACTTT. It specifies CAWSVFRGQGVNYNSPLHF. The chain couples TRBV30 to TRBJ1-6; TRBD1 matches at 11 bases. Germline CDR1 reads GTSNPN; CDR2 reads SVGIG (reference sequence). The CDR3 length is 19 residues. Trimming removed 0 bases from V and 3 bases from J; junction bases left unmatched: 10.

The genes are TRBV4-1 and TRBJ1-2; 11 nucleotides line up with TRBD1. CDR1 and CDR2 (germline): MGHRA, YSYEKL. The J segment lost 8 bases and the V segment lost 4 bases, leaving 9 bases of the junction unmatched. There are 15 residues in the CDR3. The CDR3 nucleotides are TGCGCCAGCAGCCGAGACGGGACAGGGGGTCTCGGCTACACCTTC. Protein: CASSRDGTGGLGYTF.

V and J are TRBV29-1 and TRBJ1-2; 7 bases line up with TRBD1. The trim removed 6 bases at V and 8 bases at J, leaving 9 bases unmatched. The CDR3 is 12 amino acids. Germline CDR1 and CDR2: SQVTM and ANQGSEA. CDR3: CSVATGLEGYTF. For the CDR3, the DNA is TGCAGCGTCGCGACAGGGCTGGAAGGCTACACCTTC.

There are a few counts of this clone. The chain is built from TRBV7-2 and TRBJ1-3; D uncertain. The CDR3 has 15 residues. Germline loops: CDR1 SGHTA, CDR2 FQGNSA. Trimming took off 5 bases at V and 0 bases at J, with 11 bases between the two ends. CDR3 amino acids: CASSVSEYSGNTIYF. The CDR3 nucleotides are TGTGCCAGCAGCGTCAGCGAATACTCTGGAAACACCATATATTTT.

V and J are TRBV4-1 and TRBJ1-1; 8 bases line up with TRBD1. Germline V lookup: CDR1 MGHRA, CDR2 YSYEKL. V lost 3 bases to trimming and J lost 0 bases; unmatched junction nucleotides: 3. The CDR3 loop spans 15 amino acids. DNA for the CDR3: TGCGCCAGCAGCCAGGACAGGGCCTTGAACACTGAAGCTTTCTTT. It is translated as CASSQDRALNTEAFF.

This chain joins TRBV2 and TRBJ1-5; the D gene is possibly TRBD1 (5 bases). Germline assignment: CDR1 SNHLY and CDR2 FYNNEI. Trimming removed 6 bases at V and 0 bases at J, with 15 bases between. The CDR3 sequence is 16 residues long. The CDR3 DNA follows: TGTGCCAGCAGAGACCCTCAGGGTTATAGCAATCAGCCCCAGCATTTT. Translation gives CASRDPQGYSNQPQHF.

V and J are TRBV11-1 and TRBJ1-1; no clear D gene. V lost 3 bases and J lost 5, with 16 bases in between. The CDR3 is 15 residues long. The germline gives CDR1 SGHAT, CDR2 FQDESV (reference sequence). The CDR3: CASSLGGSRGTEAFF. The CDR3 nucleotides are TGTGCCAGCAGCTTGGGAGGAAGTCGGGGAACTGAAGCTTTCTTT.

The chain has TRBV27 and TRBJ2-7; 9 bases agree with TRBD2. This CDR3 comprises 15 residues. V was pared by 6 bases and J by 6 bases, with 12 bases of the junction left unmatched. The germline CDR1 and CDR2 sequences are MNHEY and SMNVEV (reference sequence). CDR3 protein: CASSLSGSGSGEQYF. CDR3 in DNA: TGTGCCAGCAGCCTTTCTGGTAGCGGGAGTGGCGAGCAGTACTTC.

The chain carries TRBV5-6 and TRBJ2-1; 10 bases are shared with TRBD2. This CDR3 comprises 15 residues. V was clipped by 5 bases and J by 0 bases; unmatched bases: 2. From germline, CDR1 is SGHDT and CDR2 YYEEEE. The CDR3 protein is CASSKRGGSYNEQFF. DNA of the CDR3: TGTGCCAGCAGTAAGCGGGGGGGCTCCTACAATGAGCAGTTCTTC.

This clone was found a few times. The V call is TRBV29-1, the J call TRBJ1-1; D may be TRBD1 (5 bases). The CDR3 covers 15 residues. Looked up from germline, CDR1 is SQVTM and CDR2 is ANQGSEA. V lost 2 bases and J lost 5, with 18 bases in between. This CDR3 reads CSVEKHRTEGTEAFF. DNA for the CDR3: TGCAGCGTTGAAAAACATCGGACGGAGGGGACTGAAGCTTTCTTT.

A few counts support this clone. This chain joins TRBV7-9 and TRBJ1-2, with a possible D match to TRBD1 (6 bases). The V gene lost 1 base and the J gene lost 8 bases, with 14 bases spanning the gap. Germline values: CDR1 SEHNR, CDR2 FQNEAQ (reference sequence). The CDR3 length is 14 residues. CDR3 nucleotide sequence: TGTGCCAGCAGCTTAGAGGGGCAGGGGAGCGGCTACACCTTC. This sequence encodes CASSLEGQGSGYTF.

The gene calls are TRBV4-1 and TRBJ1-6, with no clear D. The length of the CDR3 is 14 residues. V lost 1 base, J lost 10 bases, and 11 bases lay in between. The germline gives CDR1 MGHRA, CDR2 YSYEKL. The DNA of the CDR3 is TGCGCCAGCAGCCAAGGTGAATTGAGGTCACCCCTCCACTTT. Protein: CASSQGELRSPLHF.

The CDR3, as DNA: TGTGCCAGCAGCGAAGACAGGGGGTATGAAAAACTGTTTTTT. This gives the protein CASSEDRGYEKLFF. The chain recombines TRBV7-9 with TRBJ1-4; 9 bases agree with TRBD1. The CDR3 runs 14 residues. The germline gives CDR1 SEHNR, CDR2 FQNEAQ (reference sequence). J gave up 6 bases and V 5 bases, and 4 bases lay outside the gene matches.

The V call is TRBV7-2, the J call TRBJ2-1; 11 bases match TRBD2. V lost 0 bases to trimming and J lost 8 bases; unmatched junction nucleotides: 15. Germline CDR1 and CDR2: SGHTA and FQGNSA. This CDR3 region has 19 residues. Written as DNA, the CDR3 is TGTGCCAGCAGCTTAGCCCCTCAACTAGCGGGGGAGAAGGAAGATGAGCAGTTCTTC. Translation: CASSLAPQLAGEKEDEQFF. Full variable domain (missing parts from reference TRBV7-2 and TRBJ2-1): GAGVSQSPSNKVTEKGKDVELRCDPISGHTALYWYRQSLGQGLEFLIYFQGNSAPDKSGLPSDRFSAERTGGSVSTLTIQRTQQEDSAVYLCASSLAPQLAGEKEDEQFFGPGTRLTVL.

This clone appeared a single time. The J gene is TRBJ1-5, the V gene TRBV29-1; 9 nucleotides agree with TRBD1. V was clipped by 7 bases and J by 0 bases; unmatched bases: 4. The CDR3 covers 14 residues. From germline, CDR1 is SQVTM and CDR2 ANQGSEA. The CDR3 loop is CSAGTGSSNQPQHF. CDR3 sequence (DNA): TGCAGCGCCGGGACAGGGAGTAGCAATCAGCCCCAGCATTTT.

This rearrangement joins TRBV19 to TRBJ1-3; D gene ambiguous. Germline CDR1 is LNHDA and CDR2 is SQIVND (reference sequence). V was cut by 4 bases and J by 0 bases, with 16 bases left in between. The CDR3 loop spans 17 amino acids. The CDR3 DNA is TGTGCCAGTAGTACAACCCCATTGGAGACCTCTGGAAACACCATATATTTT. This translates into CASSTTPLETSGNTIYF.

V is TRBV27 and J is TRBJ1-2; D perhaps matches TRBD1 (6 bases). V was trimmed by 6 bases and J by 5 bases, leaving 16 bases between them. The germline V gene encodes CDR1 MNHEY and CDR2 SMNVEV (reference sequence). The CDR3 sequence is 14 residues long. The CDR3 reads CASSATQGSYGYTF. DNA of the CDR3: TGTGCCAGCAGCGCCACGCAGGGGTCTTATGGCTACACCTTC.

The chain couples TRBV7-2 to TRBJ2-7; 7 bases are shared with TRBD2. The length of the CDR3 is 15 residues. CDR1 SGHTA and CDR2 FQGNSA come from the germline V gene. Trimming at V came to 0 bases and at J to 1 base, leaving 3 bases not matched to a gene. DNA for the CDR3: TGTGCCAGCAGCTTAGCCGGGACTACATCCTACGAGCAGTACTTC. Translated, it gives CASSLAGTTSYEQYF.

Only one count was recorded for this clone. The chain recombines TRBV5-5 with TRBJ1-2; the D gene is possibly TRBD1 (6 bases). CDR1 and CDR2 (germline): SGHKS, YYEKEE (reference sequence). Between the trimmed V and J ends, which lost 4 bases and 7 bases, there was a span of 14 bases. This CDR3 spans 13 amino acids. CDR3 amino acids: CASSIQGLRGYTF. DNA for the CDR3: TGTGCCAGCAGCATTCAGGGGCTGCGTGGCTACACCTTC.

This chain uses TRBV5-5 with TRBJ2-2; the match to TRBD2 covers 7 bases. The V gene end was trimmed by 4 bases and the J gene end by 2 bases; junction bases not matched to a gene: 5. The CDR3 has 15 amino acids. Germline lookup yields CDR1 SGHKS and CDR2 YYEKEE (reference sequence). CDR3 nucleotide sequence: TGTGCCAGCAGCCGGGTAGCGGGTAACACCGGGGAGCTGTTTTTT. Translation gives CASSRVAGNTGELFF.

This rearrangement joins TRBV9 to TRBJ2-5; 12 bases fit TRBD2. Per the germline V gene, CDR1 is SGDLS and CDR2 is YYNGEE. This CDR3 contains 16 residues. The V segment lost 3 bases and the J segment 5 bases; nucleotides outside the gene matches: 8. CDR3 sequence: CASSAVSSGGVETQYF. The CDR3 DNA sequence: TGTGCCAGCAGCGCGGTCTCTAGCGGGGGGGTGGAGACCCAGTACTTC.

CDR3 DNA: TGTGCCAGCTTTCCACAGGACAGGAACACTGAAGCTTTCTTT. Amino acids: CASFPQDRNTEAFF. The chain carries TRBV7-9 and TRBJ1-1; TRBD1 is a possible D gene (6 bases). Trimming cost V 8 bases and J 1 base, with 14 bases left between them. Germline assignment: CDR1 SEHNR and CDR2 FQNEAQ (reference sequence). The CDR3 covers 14 residues. Supplemented by reference TRBV7-9 and TRBJ1-1, the full variable domain reads DTGVSQNPRHKITKRGQNVTFRCDPISEHNRLYWYRQTLGQGPEFLTYFQNEAQLEKSRLLSDRFSAERPKGSFSTLEIQRTEQGDSAMYLCASFPQDRNTEAFFGQGTRLTVV.

The chain is built from TRBV10-3 and TRBJ2-7; 9 nucleotides agree with TRBD1. Germline V gene sequence: CDR1 ENHRY, CDR2 SYGVKD. This CDR3 has 13 residues. The V gene end was trimmed by 9 bases and the J gene end by 7 bases; junction bases not matched to a gene: 10. This chain's CDR3 is CAIQRDREYEQYF. The CDR3 DNA sequence: TGTGCCATACAGCGGGACAGGGAATATGAGCAGTACTTC.

The chain carries TRBV5-1 and TRBJ2-5, with D possibly TRBD2 on 5 matching bases. The CDR3 totals 13 residues. The germline CDR1 and CDR2 sequences are SGHRS and YFSETQ. The V gene lost 0 bases and the J gene lost 4 bases, with 7 bases spanning the gap. CDR3 sequence (DNA): TGCGCCAGCAGCTTGGAGGAGGCAGAGACCCAGTACTTC. Residues: CASSLEEAETQYF.

V is TRBV7-9 and J is TRBJ1-2, with D perhaps TRBD1 (6 bases). Germline assignment: CDR1 SEHNR and CDR2 FQNEAQ (reference sequence). The V and J ends lost 1 base and 4 bases respectively, with 10 bases between them. There are 14 residues in the CDR3. CDR3 protein: CASSLGTEAYGYTF. The CDR3 coding sequence is TGTGCCAGCAGCTTAGGGACAGAGGCCTATGGCTACACCTTC.

The chain is built from TRBV7-2 and TRBJ2-1, with TRBD2 identical over 8 bases. The CDR3 spans 14 residues. CDR1 and CDR2 (germline): SGHTA, FQGNSA. The ends lost 6 bases at V and 8 bases at J; junction bases unmatched: 9. Here the CDR3 reads CASSPGTSYDEQFF. The CDR3 DNA sequence: TGTGCCAGCAGTCCCGGGACTAGTTACGATGAGCAGTTCTTC.